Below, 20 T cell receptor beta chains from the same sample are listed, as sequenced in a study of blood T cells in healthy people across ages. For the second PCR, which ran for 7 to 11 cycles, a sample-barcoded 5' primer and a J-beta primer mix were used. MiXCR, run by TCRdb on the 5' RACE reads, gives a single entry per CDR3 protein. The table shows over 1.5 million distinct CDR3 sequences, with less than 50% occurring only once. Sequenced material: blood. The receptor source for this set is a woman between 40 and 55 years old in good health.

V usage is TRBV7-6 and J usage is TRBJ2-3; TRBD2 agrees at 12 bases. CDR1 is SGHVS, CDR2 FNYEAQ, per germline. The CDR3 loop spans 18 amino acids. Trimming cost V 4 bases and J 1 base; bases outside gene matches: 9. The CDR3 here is CASSSPLAGGPGTDTQYF. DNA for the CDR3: TGTGCCAGCAGCTCGCCCCTAGCGGGGGGGCCGGGCACAGATACGCAGTATTTT.

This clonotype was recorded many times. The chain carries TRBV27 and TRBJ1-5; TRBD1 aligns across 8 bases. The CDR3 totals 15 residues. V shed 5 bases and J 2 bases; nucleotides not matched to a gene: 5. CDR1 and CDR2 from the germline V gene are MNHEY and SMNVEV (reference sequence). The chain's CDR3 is CASSLGQGGNQPQHF. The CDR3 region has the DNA TGTGCCAGCAGTCTAGGACAGGGTGGCAATCAGCCCCAGCATTTT.

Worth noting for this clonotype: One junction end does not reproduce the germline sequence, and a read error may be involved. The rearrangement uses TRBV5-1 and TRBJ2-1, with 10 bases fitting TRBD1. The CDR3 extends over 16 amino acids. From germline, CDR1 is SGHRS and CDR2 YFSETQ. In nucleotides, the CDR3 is TGCGCCAACAGCTTGCACGGGACAGGGGACTCCAATGAGCAGTTCTTC. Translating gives CANSLHGTGDSNEQFF.

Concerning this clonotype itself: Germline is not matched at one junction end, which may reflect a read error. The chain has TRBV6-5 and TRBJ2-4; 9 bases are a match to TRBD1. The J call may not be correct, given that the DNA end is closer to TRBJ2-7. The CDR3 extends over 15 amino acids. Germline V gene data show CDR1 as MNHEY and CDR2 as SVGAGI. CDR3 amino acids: CASSTPGQGSSEQYF. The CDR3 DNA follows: TGTGCCAGCAGCACACCGGGACAGGGTTCCTCCGAGCAGTACTTC.

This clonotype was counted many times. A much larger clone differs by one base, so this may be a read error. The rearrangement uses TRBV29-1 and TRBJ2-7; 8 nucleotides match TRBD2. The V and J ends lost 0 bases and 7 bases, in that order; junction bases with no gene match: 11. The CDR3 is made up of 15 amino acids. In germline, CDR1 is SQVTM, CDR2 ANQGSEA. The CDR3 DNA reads TGCAGCGTTGAAGATACGGGGGGGGCGTACAATGAGCAGTACTTC. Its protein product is CSVEDTGGAYNEQYF.

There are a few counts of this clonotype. Here the CDR3 reads CASYGAGEQFF. CDR3 nucleotide sequence: TGTGCCAGTTATGGTGCAGGTGAGCAGTTCTTC. The V and J genes are TRBV12-3 or TRBV12-4 and TRBJ2-1; D remains unclear. The CDR3 is 11 amino acids. Trimming pared 9 bases from V and 9 bases from J, leaving 12 bases between.

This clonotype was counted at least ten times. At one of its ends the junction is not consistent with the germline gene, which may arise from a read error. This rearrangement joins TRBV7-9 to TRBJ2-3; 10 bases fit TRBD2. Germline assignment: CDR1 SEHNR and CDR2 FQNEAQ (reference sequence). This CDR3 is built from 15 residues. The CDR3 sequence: CASSLSGGATDTQYF. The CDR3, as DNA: TGTGCTAGCAGCTTAAGCGGGGGGGCCACAGATACGCAGTATTTT.

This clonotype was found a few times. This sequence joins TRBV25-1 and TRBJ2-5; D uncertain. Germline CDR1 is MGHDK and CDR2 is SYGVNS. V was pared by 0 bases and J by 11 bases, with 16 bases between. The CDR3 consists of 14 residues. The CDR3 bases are TGTGCCAGCAGTGAATATAAAGCCTTCAATGAGCAGTACTTC. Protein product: CASSEYKAFNEQYF.

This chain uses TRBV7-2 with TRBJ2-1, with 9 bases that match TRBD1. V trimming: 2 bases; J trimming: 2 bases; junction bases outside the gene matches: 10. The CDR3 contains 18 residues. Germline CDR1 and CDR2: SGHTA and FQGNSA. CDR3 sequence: CASSLRTGVPHPYNEQFF. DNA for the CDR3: TGTGCCAGCAGCTTAAGGACAGGGGTGCCCCATCCCTACAATGAGCAGTTCTTC.

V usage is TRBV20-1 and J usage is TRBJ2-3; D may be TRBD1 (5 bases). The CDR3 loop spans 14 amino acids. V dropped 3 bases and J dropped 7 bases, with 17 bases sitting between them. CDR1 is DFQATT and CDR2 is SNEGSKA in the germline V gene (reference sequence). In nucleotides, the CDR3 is TGCAGTGCTAGTCGACAGTTACGCGTTAATACGCAGTATTTT. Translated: CSASRQLRVNTQYF.

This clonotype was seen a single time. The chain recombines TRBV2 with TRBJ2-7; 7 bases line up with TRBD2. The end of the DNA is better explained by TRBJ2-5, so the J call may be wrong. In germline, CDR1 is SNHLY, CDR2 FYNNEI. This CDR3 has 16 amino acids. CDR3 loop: CASGKETGGGRETQYF. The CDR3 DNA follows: TGTGCCAGCGGAAAAGAGACTGGCGGGGGTAGGGAGACCCAGTACTTC.

CDR3 sequence: CATSRELSGSNEQFF. CDR3 DNA: TGTGCCACCAGCAGAGAGTTGTCAGGTAGTAATGAGCAGTTCTTC. The chain has TRBV15 and TRBJ2-1; D gene unclear. The V and J ends lost 0 bases and 7 bases respectively, with 13 bases between them. The CDR3 is 15 amino acids. Germline V gives CDR1 LNHNV, CDR2 YYDKDF (reference sequence).

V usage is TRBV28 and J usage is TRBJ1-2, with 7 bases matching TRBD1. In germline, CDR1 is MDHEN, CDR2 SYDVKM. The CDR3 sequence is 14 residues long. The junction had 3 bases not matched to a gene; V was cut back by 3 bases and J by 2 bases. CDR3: CASSLRDRNYGYTF. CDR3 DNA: TGTGCCAGCAGTTTGAGGGACAGAAACTATGGCTACACCTTC.

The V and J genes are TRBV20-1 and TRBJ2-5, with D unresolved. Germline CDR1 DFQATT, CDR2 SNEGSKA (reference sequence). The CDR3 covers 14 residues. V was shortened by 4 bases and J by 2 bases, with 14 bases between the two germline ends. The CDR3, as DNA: TGCAGTGCTACTTACCCATCTATTCAAGAGACCCAGTACTTC. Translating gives CSATYPSIQETQYF.

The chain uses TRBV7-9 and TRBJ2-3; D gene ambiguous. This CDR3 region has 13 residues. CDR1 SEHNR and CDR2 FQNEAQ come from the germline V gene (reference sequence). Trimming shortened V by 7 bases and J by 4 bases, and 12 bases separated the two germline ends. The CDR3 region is CASTAVVADTQYF. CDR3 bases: TGTGCCAGCACGGCGGTGGTGGCAGATACGCAGTATTTT. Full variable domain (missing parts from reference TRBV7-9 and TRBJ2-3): DTGVSQNPRHKITKRGQNVTFRCDPISEHNRLYWYRQTLGQGPEFLTYFQNEAQLEKSRLLSDRFSAERPKGSFSTLEIQRTEQGDSAMYLCASTAVVADTQYFGPGTRLTVL.

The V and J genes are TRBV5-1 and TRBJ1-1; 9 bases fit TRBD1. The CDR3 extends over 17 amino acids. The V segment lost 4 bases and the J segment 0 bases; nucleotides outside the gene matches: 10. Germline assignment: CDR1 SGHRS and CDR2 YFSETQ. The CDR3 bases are TGCGCCAGCAGCGTTTCCGGGACAGGGCGAGTGAACACTGAAGCTTTCTTT. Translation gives CASSVSGTGRVNTEAFF.

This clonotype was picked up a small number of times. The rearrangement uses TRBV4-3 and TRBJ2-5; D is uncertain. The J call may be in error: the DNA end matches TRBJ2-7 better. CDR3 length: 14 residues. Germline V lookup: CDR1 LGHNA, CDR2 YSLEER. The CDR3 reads CASSQETDLYEQYF. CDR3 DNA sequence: TGCGCCAGCAGCCAAGAAACAGACCTCTACGAGCAGTACTTC.

This CDR3 is CASSVDPGTNSYNEQFF. Here the CDR3 DNA reads TGTGCCAGCAGCGTAGATCCGGGGACCAACTCCTACAATGAGCAGTTCTTC. The J gene is TRBJ2-1, the V gene TRBV9; D assignment may be TRBD1 or TRBD2 (5 bases each). Trimming removed 0 bases at V and 0 bases at J, with 13 bases between. Per germline, CDR1 SGDLS and CDR2 YYNGEE. CDR3 length: 17 residues.

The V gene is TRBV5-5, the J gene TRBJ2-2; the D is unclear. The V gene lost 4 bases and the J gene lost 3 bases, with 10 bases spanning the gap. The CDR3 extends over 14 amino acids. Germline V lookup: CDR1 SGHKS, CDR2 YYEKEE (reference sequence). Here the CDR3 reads CASSGVADTGELFF. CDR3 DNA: TGTGCCAGCAGCGGAGTGGCGGACACCGGGGAGCTGTTTTTT.

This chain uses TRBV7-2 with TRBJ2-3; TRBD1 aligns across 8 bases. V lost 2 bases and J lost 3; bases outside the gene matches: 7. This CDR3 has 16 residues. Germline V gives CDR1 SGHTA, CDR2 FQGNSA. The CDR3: CASSLQGAALTDTQYF. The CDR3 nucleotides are TGTGCCAGCAGCTTACAGGGGGCGGCTCTAACAGATACGCAGTATTTT.